The present T cell receptor beta chain was sequenced within a study of T cell repertoires in cytomegalovirus infection (dated by TCRdb to between 2019 and 2020). For the study in its entirety: Because public TCR beta signatures pointed to carriage of CMV infection together with the matching HLA type, the HLA type of each donor mattered for the analysis.

Comment on this clonotype: The clone's antigen remains unknown. Base-call qualities are not available, and no considerably larger clone is one nucleotide away.

Including cysteine and phenylalanine, the CDR3 has 11 amino acids. This entry keeps only the CDR3 DNA: 33 bases, framed from base 1. V lost 3 bases and J lost 8 bases; the stretch between them is 7 bases long. CDR1 and CDR2, per the germline V gene (reference sequence), are GTSNPN and SVGIG. Summary of the overall study and its limitations: In both this cohort and an independent roughly 330-donor cohort, the cumulative frequency of public TCR beta family members distinguished carriers of CMV infection plus the relevant HLA type. The ex vivo response was dominated by HLA-C-restricted CMV-specific TCR beta clonotypes, which also provided the single most frequent clonotype in two of eight donors.

TCRdb lists the instrument as Illumina HiSeq 1500. TCRdb reanalyzed the raw reads on its own, using fastp at Q25 for trimming and MiXCR for clone calling, and kept in-frame beta chains. Duplicate CDR3 protein sequences are folded into a single record with the most common DNA and genes. In all, the sample holds about 360,000 distinct CDR3 sequences, and 18% of those were seen once. The ten largest make up approximately 8% of the sample. The rearranged chain carries TRBV30 and TRBJ1-4; confidence is insufficient to name the D gene. The sequencing input was PBMCs. The sequence derives from a human donor in good health (CMV status not recorded). Some clones in this sample may be carry-over from other donors' samples. The sequence in DNA is TGTGCCTGGAGGGGCTTCGAAAAACTGTTTTTT. This encodes CAWRGFEKLFF. Full variable domain (CDR3 extended with the reference TRBV30 and TRBJ1-4 proteins): SQTIHQWPATLVQPVGSPLSLECTVEGTSNPNLYWYRQAAGRGLQLLFYSVGIGQISSEVPQNLSASRPQDRQFILSSKKLLLSDSGFYLCAWRGFEKLFFGSGTQLSVL.